The 15 T cell receptor beta chains listed next were all sequenced from one sample in a study of beta chain features in type 1 diabetes. What was sequenced were expressed TCRB transcripts, since all of the isolated RNA had been reverse transcribed. Sequenced by immunoSEQ multiplex PCR; TCRdb stores in-frame clones only, minus some. The data show under 350,000 clones, approximately 8% seen once. Sequenced sample: central memory CD4+ T cells from blood. The receptors here all came from a woman between 18 and 29 years old in good health.

This clone was counted between two and nine times. The chain has TRBV18 and TRBJ1-2; D gene ambiguous. This CDR3 has 13 amino acids. Germline V gene sequence: CDR1 KGHSH, CDR2 LQKENI. The V gene lost 4 bases and the J gene lost 0 bases, with 6 bases spanning the gap. CDR3 protein: CASSHNTNYGYTF. The DNA of the CDR3 is TGTGCCAGCTCACACAACACTAACTATGGCTACACCTTC.

The chain uses TRBV11-1 and TRBJ2-7; D perhaps matches TRBD2 (5 bases). CDR1 and CDR2 from the germline V gene are SGHAT and FQDESV (reference sequence). This CDR3 has 14 amino acids. The V end was cut by 5 bases, the J end by 6 bases, with 17 bases between. The CDR3 DNA reads TGTGCCAGCAGCCCGCGAACTAGGCCCAGCGAGCAGTACTTC. Translation gives CASSPRTRPSEQYF.

The table lists this clone with a few counts. The chain carries TRBV19 and TRBJ1-1; D is undetermined. This CDR3 region has 11 residues. CDR1 LNHDA and CDR2 SQIVND come from the germline V gene (reference sequence). With 5 bases removed from V and 7 bases from J, the gap between germline ends came to 8 bases. CDR3 coding DNA: TGTGCCAGTAGTTCTCAGTTTGAAGCTTTCTTT. Protein product: CASSSQFEAFF.

This clone appeared many times. V usage is TRBV10-2 and J usage is TRBJ2-3; D may be TRBD1 or TRBD2 (6 bases each). CDR1 WSHSY and CDR2 SAAADI come from the germline V gene. The CDR3 is 14 residues long. V was shortened by 9 bases and J by 0 bases, with 13 bases between the two germline ends. CDR3 amino acids: CASKGGLSTDTQYF. Written as DNA, the CDR3 is TGCGCCAGTAAAGGGGGGCTGAGCACAGATACGCAGTATTTT.

At least ten counts were recorded for this clone. The CDR3 coding sequence is TGTGCCACCGGGAGGTTCACAGATACGCAGTATTTT. As protein: CATGRFTDTQYF. The rearrangement links TRBV15 to TRBJ2-3; the D gene is possibly TRBD2 (6 bases). Per the germline V gene, CDR1 is LNHNV and CDR2 is YYDKDF (reference sequence). This CDR3 has 12 amino acids. With 8 bases removed from V and 2 bases from J, the gap between germline ends came to 8 bases.

This clone was observed a handful of times. The chain recombines TRBV29-1 with TRBJ2-1, with D tentatively TRBD1 (5 bases). V was cut by 6 bases and J by 5 bases, with 17 bases left in between. Germline V gene lookup returns CDR1 SQVTM and CDR2 ANQGSEA. The CDR3 spans 14 residues. The CDR3 DNA reads as TGCAGCGTACCCCCCGGGCAGGGTAACAATGAGCAGTTCTTC. It is translated as CSVPPGQGNNEQFF.

Only a few counts were recorded for this clone. The CDR3 DNA is TGTGCCAGCAGCTTGACAGGGGGCGTTGGCAAAAACATTCAGTACTTC. Translation gives CASSLTGGVGKNIQYF. V usage is TRBV5-5 and J usage is TRBJ2-4, with 9 bases fitting TRBD1. V was pared by 1 base and J by 3 bases, with 5 bases of the junction left unmatched. The V gene's germline CDR1 is SGHKS and CDR2 YYEKEE (reference sequence). This CDR3 comprises 16 residues.

This clone was seen a few times. This chain connects TRBV29-1 to TRBJ2-7; TRBD1 agrees at 7 bases. The CDR3 is 13 residues long. V was pared by 7 bases and J by 6 bases, with 12 bases of the junction left unmatched. The V gene's germline CDR1 is SQVTM and CDR2 ANQGSEA. Written as DNA, the CDR3 is TGCAGCGAGTTGCCCCGACAGGGCGGCGAGCAGTACGTC. Its protein is CSELPRQGGEQYV.

The J gene is TRBJ2-5, the V gene TRBV6-1; 7 bases map to TRBD1. CDR1 MNHNS and CDR2 SASEGT come from the germline V gene. There are 14 residues in the CDR3. Losses at the gene ends were 6 bases for V and 1 base for J; bases not matched to a gene: 5. CDR3 loop: CASSPGTAQETQYF. The CDR3, as DNA: TGTGCCAGCAGCCCCGGGACAGCCCAAGAGACCCAGTACTTC.

The V gene is TRBV13, the J gene TRBJ2-7, with 8 bases identical to TRBD2. Germline assignment: CDR1 PRHDT and CDR2 FYEKMQ (reference sequence). This CDR3 is built from 15 residues. With 4 bases clipped from V and 2 bases from J, the junction kept 7 bases outside the gene matches. In DNA, the CDR3 is TGTGCCAGCAGCTCCTATCCGGGAGGGACCTACGAGCAGTACTTC. It is translated as CASSSYPGGTYEQYF.

The table lists this clone with many counts. V is TRBV11-2 and J is TRBJ2-1; 11 positions match TRBD2. The V gene end was trimmed by 2 bases and the J gene end by 10 bases; junction bases not matched to a gene: 7. Germline CDR1 reads SGHAT; CDR2 reads FQNNGV. There are 15 residues in the CDR3. CDR3 amino acids: CASSLSLAGGNEQFF. Here the CDR3 DNA reads TGTGCCAGCAGCTTAAGTCTAGCGGGAGGCAACGAGCAGTTCTTC.

This chain uses TRBV4-3 with TRBJ2-7, with D possibly being TRBD1 (5 bases). Deletions cut 0 bases from V and 7 bases from J, with 13 bases between. The germline V gene encodes CDR1 LGHNA and CDR2 YSLEER. This CDR3 has 14 residues. In DNA, the CDR3 is TGCGCCAGCAGCCAAGATCAAGGGCACAGGGAGCAGTACGTC. Amino acids: CASSQDQGHREQYV.

To note about this clone: This may stem from a read error, because a much larger clone lies one nucleotide away. The chain is built from TRBV7-2 and TRBJ2-7; possible D gene TRBD1, 6 bases. Germline CDR1 SGHTA, CDR2 FQGNSA. Trimming left V 5 bases short and J 7 bases short, with 18 bases between. The CDR3 extends over 14 amino acids. In nucleotides, the CDR3 is TGTGCCAGCAGCGCTTCCTACAGGGTCGGAGAGCAGTACTTC. As protein: CASSASYRVGEQYF.

This clone was seen only a few times. This sequence joins TRBV11-3 and TRBJ2-7; 8 positions match TRBD2. Germline loops: CDR1 SGHNT, CDR2 YENEEA. The J segment lost 4 bases and the V segment lost 1 base, leaving 6 bases of the junction unmatched. The CDR3 contains 15 residues. CDR3 amino acids: CASSLGTAGVYEQYF. Here the CDR3 DNA reads TGTGCCAGCAGCTTAGGAACAGCGGGAGTGTACGAGCAGTACTTC.

This chain uses TRBV11-2 with TRBJ1-1, with TRBD1 matching 7 bases. Trimming took 5 bases from V and 1 from J; bases not matched to a gene: 16. The CDR3 is made up of 18 amino acids. Germline V gene sequence: CDR1 SGHAT, CDR2 FQNNGV. This CDR3 reads CASSLRGQVGLENTEAFF. The CDR3 region has the DNA TGTGCCAGCAGCCTACGAGGACAGGTAGGCCTCGAGAACACTGAAGCTTTCTTT.